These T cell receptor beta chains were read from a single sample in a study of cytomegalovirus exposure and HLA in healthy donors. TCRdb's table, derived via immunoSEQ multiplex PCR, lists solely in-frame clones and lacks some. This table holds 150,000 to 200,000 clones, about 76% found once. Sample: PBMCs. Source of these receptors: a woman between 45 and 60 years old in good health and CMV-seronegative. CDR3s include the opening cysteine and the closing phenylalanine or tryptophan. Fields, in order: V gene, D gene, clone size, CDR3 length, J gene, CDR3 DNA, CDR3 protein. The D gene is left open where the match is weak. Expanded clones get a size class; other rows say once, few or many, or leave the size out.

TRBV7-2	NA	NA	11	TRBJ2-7	TGTGCCAGCAGCTCGGCCTACGAGCAGTACTTC	CASSSAYEQYF
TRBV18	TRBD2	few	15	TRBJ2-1	TGTGCCAGCTCAGTCAGCGGGGGGGCAAACAATGAGCAGTTCTTC	CASSVSGGANNEQFF
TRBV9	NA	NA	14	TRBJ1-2	TGTGCCAGCAGCGTTAACCAGGTCCCTACTGGCTACACCTTC	CASSVNQVPTGYTF
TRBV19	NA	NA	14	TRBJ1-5	TGTGCCAGTAGTATGGGGCAGCTCAATCAGCCCCAGCATTTT	CASSMGQLNQPQHF
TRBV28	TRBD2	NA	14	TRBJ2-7	TGTGCCAGCAGGCAACGGGGCGGGGGATACGAGCAGTACTTC	CASRQRGGGYEQYF
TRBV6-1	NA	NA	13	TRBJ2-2	TGTGCCAGCAGCCCCTATGCCCCCGGGGAGCTGTTTTTT	CASSPYAPGELFF
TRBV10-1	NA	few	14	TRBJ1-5	TGCGCCAGCAGTGTTGGCGGAGGCAATCAGCCCCAGCATTTT	CASSVGGGNQPQHF
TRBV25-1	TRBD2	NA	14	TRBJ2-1	TGTGCCAGCAGTGAACTAGCGGGACCCAATGAGCAGTTCTTC	CASSELAGPNEQFF
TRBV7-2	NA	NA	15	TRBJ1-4	TGTGCCAGCAGCTCTGGGGGGGTGGCTAATGAAAAACTGTTTTTT	CASSSGGVANEKLFF
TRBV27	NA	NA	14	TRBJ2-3	TGTGCCAGCAGTTTGGCGGCGGGTTCAGATACGCAGTATTTT	CASSLAAGSDTQYF
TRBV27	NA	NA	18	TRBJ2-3	TGTGCCAGCAGTTTCGCGGCGGGCCTTACCCCTAGCACAGATACGCAGTATTTT	CASSFAAGLTPSTDTQYF
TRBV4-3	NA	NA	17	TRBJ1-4	TGCGCCAGCAGCCAAGATAGGGGGTCTATTGGTAATGAAAAACTGTTTTTT	CASSQDRGSIGNEKLFF
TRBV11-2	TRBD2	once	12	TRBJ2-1	TGTGCCAGCAGCCTTCGGGGGGGTGAGCAGTTCTTC	CASSLRGGEQFF
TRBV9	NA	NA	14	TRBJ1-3	TGTGCCAGCAGCCCCCAGAAATCTGGAAACACCATATATTTT	CASSPQKSGNTIYF
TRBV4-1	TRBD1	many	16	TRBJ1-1	TGCGCCAGCAGCCACCGGACAGGGTGGGAGAACACTGAAGCTTTCTTT	CASSHRTGWENTEAFF
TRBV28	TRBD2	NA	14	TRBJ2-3	TGTGCCAGTTCGTCCAGCGGGAGCCCAGATACGCAGTATTTT	CASSSSGSPDTQYF
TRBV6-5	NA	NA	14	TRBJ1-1	TGTGCCAGCTTTACGGGGCGGGGGAACACTGAAGCTTTCTTT	CASFTGRGNTEAFF